The 16 T cell receptor beta chains reported below all come from one sample, sequenced in a study of shared clonotypes between healthy human individuals. The protocol was immunoSEQ multiplex PCR, while the TCRdb copy is restricted to in-frame clones and leaves out a portion. The sample includes approximately 2,000,000 clones, about 93% of them seen just once. Positive CCR7 selection of CD45RO-negative cells yielded the naive CD8 cells, and terminally differentiated effector memory CD45RA+ cells were excluded. The sequencing input was naive CD8+ T cells from PBMCs. Receptors were obtained from a young man in good health. Some clones in this sample may be carry-over from other donors' samples.

The rearrangement uses TRBV2 and TRBJ2-3; D is possibly TRBD2 (5 bases). The CDR3 has 14 residues. Germline CDR1 reads SNHLY; CDR2 reads FYNNEI. Trimming pared 7 bases from V and 1 base from J, leaving 12 bases between. This chain's CDR3 is CASISGWGTDTQYF. The CDR3 DNA follows: TGTGCCAGCATCTCGGGGTGGGGCACAGATACGCAGTATTTT.

V and J are TRBV27 and TRBJ2-1, with 9 bases fitting TRBD1. There are 14 residues in the CDR3. Germline assignment: CDR1 MNHEY and CDR2 SMNVEV (reference sequence). V was pared by 6 bases and J by 7 bases, with 7 bases of the junction left unmatched. The chain's CDR3 is CASRTGGGRNEQFF. The CDR3 DNA is TGTGCCAGCAGGACAGGGGGAGGTAGGAATGAGCAGTTCTTC.

The chain employs TRBV4-3 and TRBJ2-1; possible D gene TRBD2, 6 bases. Trimming took 3 bases from V and 6 from J, leaving 12 bases between them. CDR3 size: 14 residues. Germline V CDR1 and CDR2: LGHNA, YSLEER. CDR3 bases: TGCGCCAGCAGCCAGGGACTGCTGAGCAATGAGCAGTTCTTC. It translates to CASSQGLLSNEQFF.

J is TRBJ1-2 and V is TRBV29-1; 7 positions match TRBD1. The CDR3 covers 11 residues. The germline V gene has CDR1 SQVTM and CDR2 ANQGSEA. The CDR3 coding sequence is TGCAGAGCACAGGGGAGTTGGGGCTACACCTTC. The encoded protein is CRAQGSWGYTF.

This chain links TRBV28 with TRBJ2-5; D is possibly TRBD1 (7 bases). CDR1 and CDR2 (germline): MDHEN, SYDVKM. V was cut by 6 bases and J by 5 bases, with 13 bases left in between. This CDR3 contains 13 residues. The CDR3 loop is CASRVRGRETQYF. DNA of the CDR3: TGTGCCAGCAGGGTCAGGGGGAGGGAGACCCAGTACTTC.

The chain uses TRBV5-4 and TRBJ2-5; perhaps TRBD1 as D (5 bases). Trimming removed 4 bases at V and 4 bases at J, with 17 bases between. The germline V gene has CDR1 SGHNT and CDR2 YYREEE (reference sequence). There are 15 residues in the CDR3. In nucleotides, the CDR3 is TGTGCCAGCAGCCTTCAAGGGGCGGCTGCAGAGACCCAGTACTTC. Translation: CASSLQGAAAETQYF.

This clone occurred a few times. Other nucleotide sequences from this sample produce the same CDR3. V gene TRBV9 combines with J gene TRBJ2-2; D not resolved. V lost 0 bases and J 3 bases, leaving 3 bases between the germline ends. The germline CDR1 and CDR2 sequences are SGDLS and YYNGEE. The CDR3 loop spans 13 amino acids. CDR3 sequence reads: CASSVGDTGELFF. As DNA, the CDR3 is TGTGCCAGCAGCGTAGGAGACACCGGGGAGCTGTTTTTT.

The CDR3 DNA follows: TGTGCCAGCAGCTGGGGGACTAGCGGGCCCCGGGACGAGCAGTACTTC. Translating it yields CASSWGTSGPRDEQYF. V gene TRBV5-6 combines with J gene TRBJ2-7; 12 bases fit TRBD2. The germline gives CDR1 SGHDT, CDR2 YYEEEE. The CDR3 runs 16 residues. Trimming cost V 3 bases and J 5 bases; bases outside gene matches: 9. Complete variable domain (other parts from reference TRBV5-6 and TRBJ2-7): DAGVTQSPTHLIKTRGQQVTLRCSPKSGHDTVSWYQQALGQGPQFIFQYYEEEERQRGNFPDRFSGHQFPNYSSELNVNALLLGDSALYLCASSWGTSGPRDEQYFGPGTRLTVT.

This chain links TRBV28 with TRBJ2-5; maybe TRBD1 (7 bases). This CDR3 has 15 amino acids. In germline, CDR1 is MDHEN, CDR2 SYDVKM. V dropped 3 bases and J dropped 0 bases, with 11 bases sitting between them. The chain's CDR3 is CASSFRGTDQETQYF. The CDR3 DNA follows: TGTGCCAGCAGTTTTCGGGGGACAGACCAAGAGACCCAGTACTTC. Full variable domain (missing parts from reference TRBV28 and TRBJ2-5): DVKVTQSSRYLVKRTGEKVFLECVQDMDHENMFWYRQDPGLGLRLIYFSYDVKMKEKGDIPEGYSVSREKKERFSLILESASTNQTSMYLCASSFRGTDQETQYFGPGTRLLVL.

This chain joins TRBV28 and TRBJ1-2; 7 bases agree with TRBD1. V trimming: 5 bases; J trimming: 6 bases; junction bases outside the gene matches: 9. The CDR3 contains 14 residues. From germline, CDR1 is MDHEN and CDR2 SYDVKM. The CDR3 here is CASSVQGVRDGYTF. The DNA for the CDR3 is TGTGCCAGCAGTGTTCAGGGGGTGAGGGATGGCTACACCTTC.

The V and J genes are TRBV29-1 and TRBJ2-1; D unclear. The CDR3 is 14 residues long. V dropped 2 bases and J dropped 1 base, with 9 bases sitting between them. The germline V gene has CDR1 SQVTM and CDR2 ANQGSEA. DNA for the CDR3: TGCAGCGTTGAAAGCCGTGTTTCCTACAATGAGCAGTTCTTC. Translation gives CSVESRVSYNEQFF.

The chain recombines TRBV25-1 with TRBJ2-2; D is unclear. With 8 bases removed from V and 7 bases from J, the gap between germline ends came to 11 bases. The germline CDR1 and CDR2 sequences are MGHDK and SYGVNS. The CDR3 loop spans 12 amino acids. CDR3 coding DNA: TGTGCCAGCCGCCTCAGGATCGGGGAGCTGTTTTTT. Amino acid sequence: CASRLRIGELFF.

The chain is built from TRBV9 and TRBJ2-5; tentative D call: TRBD2 (6 bases). Between the trimmed V and J ends, which lost 6 bases and 4 bases, there was a span of 22 bases. The CDR3 extends over 16 amino acids. The V gene's germline CDR1 is SGDLS and CDR2 YYNGEE. The CDR3 reads CASTPGGLRLGETQYF. The CDR3 DNA follows: TGTGCCAGCACCCCCGGGGGTCTCCGCCTGGGAGAGACCCAGTACTTC.

In the case of this clone: The same CDR3 arises from other DNA sequences in this sample as well. The chain is built from TRBV4-1 and TRBJ2-7; TRBD2 might be the D (5 bases). Trimming pared 0 bases from V and 1 base from J, leaving 7 bases between. CDR3 length equals 14 residues. Looked up from germline, CDR1 is MGHRA and CDR2 is YSYEKL. CDR3 region: CASSQDRGSYEQYF. As DNA, the CDR3 is TGCGCCAGCAGCCAAGACCGGGGTTCCTACGAGCAGTACTTC.

This chain uses TRBV28 with TRBJ2-7, with 12 bases matching TRBD2. The length of the CDR3 is 17 residues. The V gene end was trimmed by 2 bases and the J gene end by 5 bases; junction bases not matched to a gene: 10. The V gene's germline CDR1 is MDHEN and CDR2 SYDVKM. The CDR3 loop is CASSLILAGGPENEQYF. In DNA, the CDR3 is TGTGCCAGCAGTTTAATCCTAGCGGGAGGGCCGGAAAACGAGCAGTACTTC.

The chain recombines TRBV6-5 with TRBJ1-1; TRBD1 agrees at 11 bases. The germline CDR1 and CDR2 sequences are MNHEY and SVGAGI. Unmatched junction bases numbered 5, after V lost 2 bases and J lost 6 bases. The CDR3 loop spans 15 amino acids. The CDR3 loop is CASSYEGTGGPEAFF. The CDR3 DNA reads TGTGCCAGCAGTTACGAGGGGACAGGGGGACCTGAAGCTTTCTTT.